What follows is one T cell receptor beta chain and its context. Its specificity is unknown. Spiked into each PCR were synthetic inline TR CDR3 controls of all V-J pairings. Some clones are missing from TCRdb's copy, which holds only in-frame ones; the method was immunoSEQ multiplex PCR. The sample contains 25,000 or so clones, 80% to 95% of which appear only once. The V segment lost 1 base and the J segment 5 bases; nucleotides outside the gene matches: 5. The germline CDR1 and CDR2 sequences are SSHAT and FNYEAQ (reference sequence). The CDR3 length is 15 residues. This record comes from a study of multiple sclerosis patients with progressive multifocal leukoencephalopathy. The time point here: roughly 12 months of natalizumab therapy. T1 and T2 blood were collected at 6 and 12 months of natalizumab. Study results and limitations: PML-onset expanded TRB clones were detectable before and during natalizumab therapy.

The sequence was collected from a man aged 25-40 years with multiple sclerosis. The starting material was PBMCs, obtained from a patient treated with natalizumab. The chain is built from TRBV7-7 and TRBJ2-1; the match to TRBD2 covers 7 bases. The CDR3: CASSLVGGVNNEQFF. Here the CDR3 DNA reads TGTGCCAGCAGCTTAGTGGGGGGGGTAAACAATGAGCAGTTCTTC.